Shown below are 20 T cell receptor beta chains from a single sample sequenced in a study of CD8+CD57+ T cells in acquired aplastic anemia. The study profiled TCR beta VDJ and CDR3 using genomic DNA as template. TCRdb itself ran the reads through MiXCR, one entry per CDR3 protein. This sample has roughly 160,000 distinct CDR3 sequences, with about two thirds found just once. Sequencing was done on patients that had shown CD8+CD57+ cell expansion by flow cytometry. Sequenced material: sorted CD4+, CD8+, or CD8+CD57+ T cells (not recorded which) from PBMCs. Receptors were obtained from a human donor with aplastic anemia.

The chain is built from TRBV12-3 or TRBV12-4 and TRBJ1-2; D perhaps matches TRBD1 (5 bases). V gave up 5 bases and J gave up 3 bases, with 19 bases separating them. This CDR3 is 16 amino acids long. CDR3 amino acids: CASSPYPFDRDYGYTF. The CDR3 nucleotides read TGTGCCAGCAGTCCTTATCCATTTGACAGAGACTATGGCTACACCTTC.

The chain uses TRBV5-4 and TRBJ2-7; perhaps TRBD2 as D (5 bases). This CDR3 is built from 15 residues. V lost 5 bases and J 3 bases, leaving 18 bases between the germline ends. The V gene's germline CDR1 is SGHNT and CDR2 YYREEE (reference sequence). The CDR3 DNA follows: TGTGCCAGCAGTCAGAGCGGCGGTATAGTCTACGAGCAGTACTTC. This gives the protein CASSQSGGIVYEQYF.

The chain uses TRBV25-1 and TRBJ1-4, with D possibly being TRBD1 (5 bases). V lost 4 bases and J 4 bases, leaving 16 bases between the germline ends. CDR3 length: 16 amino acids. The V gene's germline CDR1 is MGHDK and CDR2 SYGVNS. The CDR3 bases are TGTGCCAGCAGTGTAAGATGTTCAGGGTGTAATGAAAAACTGTTTTTT. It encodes CASSVRCSGCNEKLFF.

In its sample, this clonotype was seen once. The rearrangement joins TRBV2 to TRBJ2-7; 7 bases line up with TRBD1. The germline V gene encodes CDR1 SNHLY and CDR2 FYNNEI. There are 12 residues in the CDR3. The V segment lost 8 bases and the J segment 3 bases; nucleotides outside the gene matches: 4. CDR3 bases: TGTGCCAGCGGGACAGCAGTCTACGAGCAGTACTTC. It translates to CASGTAVYEQYF.

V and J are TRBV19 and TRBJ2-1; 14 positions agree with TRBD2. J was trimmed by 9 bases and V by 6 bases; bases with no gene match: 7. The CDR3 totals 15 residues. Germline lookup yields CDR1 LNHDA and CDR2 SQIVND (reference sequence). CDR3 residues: CASRGTSGSKGEQFF. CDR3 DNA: TGTGCCAGTAGGGGGACTAGCGGGAGTAAGGGTGAGCAGTTCTTC.

The CDR3 is CAISDLYRRGYEQYF. In DNA form, the CDR3 reads TGTGCCATCAGTGATTTGTACCGGCGGGGCTACGAGCAGTACTTC. The chain recombines TRBV10-3 with TRBJ2-7, with D maybe TRBD2 (6 bases). CDR3 size: 15 residues. Trimming removed 3 bases from V and 3 bases from J, with 15 bases in between. Germline V gives CDR1 ENHRY, CDR2 SYGVKD.

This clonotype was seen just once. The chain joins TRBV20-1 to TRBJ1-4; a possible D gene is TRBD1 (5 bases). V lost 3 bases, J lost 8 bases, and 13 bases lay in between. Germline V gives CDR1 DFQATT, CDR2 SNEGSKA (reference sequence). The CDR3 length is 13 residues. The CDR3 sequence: CSASPGITEKLFF. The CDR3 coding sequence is TGCAGTGCTAGTCCAGGGATAACCGAAAAACTGTTTTTT.

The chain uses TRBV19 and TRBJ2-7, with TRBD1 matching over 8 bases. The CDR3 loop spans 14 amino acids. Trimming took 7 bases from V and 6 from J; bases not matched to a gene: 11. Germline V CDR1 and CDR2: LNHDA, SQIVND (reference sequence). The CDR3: CASTGDRGRGEQYF. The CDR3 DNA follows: TGTGCCAGTACCGGAGACAGGGGCCGGGGCGAGCAGTACTTC.

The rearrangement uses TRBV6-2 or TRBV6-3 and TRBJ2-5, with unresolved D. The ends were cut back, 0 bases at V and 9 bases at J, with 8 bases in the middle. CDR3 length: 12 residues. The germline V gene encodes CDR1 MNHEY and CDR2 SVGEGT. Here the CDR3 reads CASSYSSEAQYF. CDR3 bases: TGTGCCAGCAGTTACTCGTCCGAGGCCCAGTACTTC.

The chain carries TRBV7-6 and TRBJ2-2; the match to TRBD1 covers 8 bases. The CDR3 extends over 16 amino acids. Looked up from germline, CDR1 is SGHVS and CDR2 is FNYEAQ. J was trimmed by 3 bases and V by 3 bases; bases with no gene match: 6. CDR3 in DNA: TGTGCCAGCAGCTTGAGGACAGGGAAGGACACCGGGGAGCTGTTTTTT. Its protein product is CASSLRTGKDTGELFF.

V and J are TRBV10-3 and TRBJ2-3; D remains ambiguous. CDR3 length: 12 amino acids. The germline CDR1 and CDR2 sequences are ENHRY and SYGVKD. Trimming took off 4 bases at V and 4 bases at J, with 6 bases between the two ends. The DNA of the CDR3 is TGTGCCATCAGTGGGATGGCAGATACGCAGTATTTT. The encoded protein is CAISGMADTQYF.

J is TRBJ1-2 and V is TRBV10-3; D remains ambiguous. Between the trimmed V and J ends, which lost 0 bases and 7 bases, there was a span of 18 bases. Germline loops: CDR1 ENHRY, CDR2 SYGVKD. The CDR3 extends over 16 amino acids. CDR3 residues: CAISESGKASSFGYTF. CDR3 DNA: TGTGCCATCAGTGAGTCCGGCAAGGCATCGTCTTTTGGCTACACCTTC.

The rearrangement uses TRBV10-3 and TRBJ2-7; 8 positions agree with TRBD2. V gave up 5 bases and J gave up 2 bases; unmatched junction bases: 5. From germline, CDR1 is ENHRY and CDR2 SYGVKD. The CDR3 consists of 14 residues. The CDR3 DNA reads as TGTGCCATCAGTCACGGGGGGGGCCCCTACGAGCAGTACTTC. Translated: CAISHGGGPYEQYF.

CDR3 sequence reads: CASSLRGDYGYTF. CDR3 DNA: TGTGCCAGCAGCTTGCGGGGGGACTATGGCTACACCTTC. The genes are TRBV5-4 and TRBJ1-2; tentative D call: TRBD1 (5 bases). V was pared by 1 base and J by 3 bases, with 7 bases between. This CDR3 contains 13 residues. In germline, CDR1 is SGHNT, CDR2 YYREEE (reference sequence). Full variable domain (missing parts from reference TRBV5-4 and TRBJ1-2): ETGVTQSPTHLIKTRGQQVTLRCSSQSGHNTVSWYQQALGQGPQFIFQYYREEENGRGNFPPRFSGLQFPNYSSELNVNALELDDSALYLCASSLRGDYGYTFGSGTRLTVV.

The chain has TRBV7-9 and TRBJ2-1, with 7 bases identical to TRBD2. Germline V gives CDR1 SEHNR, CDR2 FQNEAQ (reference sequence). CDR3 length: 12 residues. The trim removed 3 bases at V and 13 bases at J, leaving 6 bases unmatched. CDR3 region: CASSFRRESQFF. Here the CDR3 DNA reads TGTGCCAGCAGCTTCCGGCGGGAGTCTCAGTTCTTC.

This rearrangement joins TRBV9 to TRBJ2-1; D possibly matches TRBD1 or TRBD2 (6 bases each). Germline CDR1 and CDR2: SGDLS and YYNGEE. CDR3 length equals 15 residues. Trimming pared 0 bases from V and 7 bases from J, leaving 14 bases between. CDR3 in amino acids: CASSVEGGFYNEQFF. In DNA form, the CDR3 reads TGTGCCAGCAGCGTAGAAGGGGGGTTTTATAATGAGCAGTTCTTC.

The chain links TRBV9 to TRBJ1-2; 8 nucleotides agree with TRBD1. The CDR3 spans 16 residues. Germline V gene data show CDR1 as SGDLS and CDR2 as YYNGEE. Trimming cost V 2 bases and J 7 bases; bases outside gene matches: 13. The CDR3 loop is CASSVRGQGGVSGYTF. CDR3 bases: TGTGCCAGCAGCGTCAGGGGGCAGGGCGGTGTAAGTGGCTACACCTTC.

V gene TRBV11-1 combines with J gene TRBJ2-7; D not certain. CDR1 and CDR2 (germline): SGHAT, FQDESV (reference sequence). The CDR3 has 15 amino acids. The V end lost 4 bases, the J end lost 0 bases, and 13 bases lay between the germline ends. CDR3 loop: CASSSYGPDSYEQYF. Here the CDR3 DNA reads TGTGCCAGCAGCTCTTACGGCCCTGACTCCTACGAGCAGTACTTC.

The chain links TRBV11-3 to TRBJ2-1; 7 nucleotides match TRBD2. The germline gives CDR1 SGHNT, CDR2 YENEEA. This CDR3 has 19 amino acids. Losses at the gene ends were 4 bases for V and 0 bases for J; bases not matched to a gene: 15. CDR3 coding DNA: TGTGCCAGCAGCTACGGTATCAGGGCTAGCGGTCACTCCTACAATGAGCAGTTCTTC. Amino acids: CASSYGIRASGHSYNEQFF.

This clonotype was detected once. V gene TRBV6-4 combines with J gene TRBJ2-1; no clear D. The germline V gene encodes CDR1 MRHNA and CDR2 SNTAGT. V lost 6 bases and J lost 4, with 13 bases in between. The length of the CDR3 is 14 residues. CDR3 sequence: CASSLAFRYNEQFF. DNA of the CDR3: TGTGCCAGCAGCTTAGCTTTTCGGTACAATGAGCAGTTCTTC.